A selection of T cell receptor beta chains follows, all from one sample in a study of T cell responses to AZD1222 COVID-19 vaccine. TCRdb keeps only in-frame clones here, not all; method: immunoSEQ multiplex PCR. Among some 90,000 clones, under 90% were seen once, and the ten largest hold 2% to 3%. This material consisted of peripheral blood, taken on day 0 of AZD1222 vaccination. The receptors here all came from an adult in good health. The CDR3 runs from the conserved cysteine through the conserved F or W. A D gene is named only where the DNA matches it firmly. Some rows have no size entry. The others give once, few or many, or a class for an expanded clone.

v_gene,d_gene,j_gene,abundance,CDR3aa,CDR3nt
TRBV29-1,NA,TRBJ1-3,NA,CSVGTDGNTIYF,TGCAGCGTTGGGACAGATGGAAACACCATATATTTT
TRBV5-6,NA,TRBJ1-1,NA,CASSFFRGNTEAFF,TGTGCCAGCAGCTTTTTCAGGGGGAACACTGAAGCTTTCTTT
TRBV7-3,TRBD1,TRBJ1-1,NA,CASSLGQGLDTEAFF,TGTGCCAGCAGCTTAGGACAGGGTTTGGACACTGAAGCTTTCTTT
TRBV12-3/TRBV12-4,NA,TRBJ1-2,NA,CASSPGGPLGYTF,TGTGCCAGCAGCCCAGGAGGGCCTTTGGGCTACACCTTC
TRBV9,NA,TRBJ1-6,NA,CASSVASGQGSSPLHF,NA
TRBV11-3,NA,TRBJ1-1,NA,CASSRTAGETEAFF,TGTGCCAGCAGCAGAACCGCAGGGGAAACTGAAGCTTTCTTT
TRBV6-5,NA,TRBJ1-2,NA,CASGGGSYGYTF,TGTGCCAGCGGGGGAGGAAGCTATGGCTACACCTTC
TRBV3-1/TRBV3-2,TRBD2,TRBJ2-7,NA,CASSPTSGSSSYEQYF,TGTGCCAGCAGCCCGACTAGCGGGAGCTCGTCCTACGAGCAGTACTTC
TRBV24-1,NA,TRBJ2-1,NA,CATSVGAYPYNEQFF,TGTGCCACCAGTGTGGGGGCCTACCCCTACAATGAGCAGTTCTTC
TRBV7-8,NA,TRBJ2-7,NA,CASSLGADRPSYEQYF,TGTGCCAGCAGCTTAGGAGCTGACAGGCCATCCTACGAGCAGTACTTC
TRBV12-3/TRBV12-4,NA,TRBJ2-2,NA,CASTHTTPGELFF,TGTGCCAGCACTCACACGACCCCCGGGGAGCTGTTTTTT
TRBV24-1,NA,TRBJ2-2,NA,CATSLGGGDTGELFF,TGTGCCACCAGCTTGGGGGGAGGCGACACCGGGGAGCTGTTTTTT
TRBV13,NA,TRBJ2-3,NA,CASSLLGDGTDTQYF,TGTGCCAGCAGCCTACTGGGGGACGGGACAGATACGCAGTATTTT
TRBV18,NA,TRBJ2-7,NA,CASSRNNDEQYF,TGTGCCAGCTCCCGAAATAACGACGAGCAGTACTTC
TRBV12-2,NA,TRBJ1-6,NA,CASRSYQPGQGELPLHF,TGTGCAAGTCGCTCCTATCAGCCGGGACAGGGAGAGTTACCCCTCCACTTT
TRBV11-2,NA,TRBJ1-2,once,CASSLGVGATNYGYTF,TGTGCCAGCAGCTTAGGTGTAGGGGCTACAAACTATGGCTACACCTTC
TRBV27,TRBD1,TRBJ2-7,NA,CASSLSAGGASYEQYF,TGTGCCAGCAGTTTATCGGCAGGGGGCGCCTCCTACGAGCAGTACTTC
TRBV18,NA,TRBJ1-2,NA,CASSPLDGGDYGYTF,TGTGCCAGCTCACCGCTGGACGGGGGAGACTATGGCTACACCTTC
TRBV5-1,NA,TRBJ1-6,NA,CASSLDGRGSPLHF,TGCGCCAGCAGCTTGGACGGCAGGGGTTCACCCCTCCACTTT
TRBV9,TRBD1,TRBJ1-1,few,CASSLEGQAEAFF,TGTGCCAGCAGCCTGGAAGGACAGGCTGAAGCTTTCTTT
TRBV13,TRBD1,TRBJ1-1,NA,CASSFTRGHTEAFF,TGTGCCAGCAGCTTTACCAGGGGGCATACTGAAGCTTTCTTT
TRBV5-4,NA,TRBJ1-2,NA,CASSLGGQGPPYGYTF,TGTGCCAGCAGCTTAGGGGGTCAGGGGCCCCCCTATGGCTACACCTTC
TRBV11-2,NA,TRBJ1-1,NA,CAIGHGGTEAFF,TGTGCCATAGGACACGGAGGCACTGAAGCTTTCTTT
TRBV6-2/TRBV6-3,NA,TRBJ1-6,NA,CASSYSKGSPPLNSPLHF,TGTGCCAGCAGTTACTCGAAGGGGTCCCCACCTCTAAATTCACCCCTCCACTTT
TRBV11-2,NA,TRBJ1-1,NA,CASSLGDGGEAFF,TGTGCCAGCAGCTTAGGAGACGGTGGTGAAGCTTTCTTT
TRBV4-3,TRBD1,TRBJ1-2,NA,CASSQDYGTGGRGYTF,TGCGCCAGCAGCCAAGATTATGGGACAGGGGGCCGTGGCTACACCTTC
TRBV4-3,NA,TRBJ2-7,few,CASSQGQGEAYEQYF,TGCGCCAGCAGCCAAGGTCAGGGTGAAGCCTACGAGCAGTACTTC
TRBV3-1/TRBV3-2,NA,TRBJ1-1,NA,CASSQDTRGDTEAFF,TGTGCCAGCAGCCAAGATACGAGGGGTGACACTGAAGCTTTCTTT
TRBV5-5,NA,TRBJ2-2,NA,CASSLAGFENTGELFF,TGTGCCAGCAGCTTGGCAGGGTTCGAGAACACCGGGGAGCTGTTTTTT
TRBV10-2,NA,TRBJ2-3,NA,CATRFHSTDTQYF,TGCGCCACCAGGTTCCACAGCACAGATACGCAGTATTTT
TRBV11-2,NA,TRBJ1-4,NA,CASSPDLWELFF,TGTGCCAGCAGCCCGGACCTATGGGAACTGTTTTTT
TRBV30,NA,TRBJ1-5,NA,CAWAIGVHSNQPQHF,TGTGCCTGGGCGATTGGAGTCCATAGCAATCAGCCCCAGCATTTT
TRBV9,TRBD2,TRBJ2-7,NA,CASSPRVAGLYEQYF,TGTGCCAGCAGCCCCCGGGTAGCGGGACTCTACGAGCAGTACTTC
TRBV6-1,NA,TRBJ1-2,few,CASRLGGTLDYGYTF,TGTGCCAGCAGGCTTGGAGGGACTCTGGACTATGGCTACACCTTC
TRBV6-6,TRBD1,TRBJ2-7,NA,CASSPDHRTGGYYEQYF,TGTGCCAGCAGTCCCGACCACCGGACAGGGGGGTACTACGAGCAGTACTTC
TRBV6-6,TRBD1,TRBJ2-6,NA,CASSPMGTGLPGANVLTF,TGTGCCAGCAGTCCGATGGGGACAGGGCTTCCTGGGGCCAACGTCCTGACTTTC
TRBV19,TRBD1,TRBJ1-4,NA,CASNLGGVREKLFF,TGTGCCAGTAACCTAGGGGGCGTGAGAGAAAAACTGTTTTTT
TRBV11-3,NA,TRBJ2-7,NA,CASSLEGAYEQYF,TGTGCCAGCAGCTTAGAGGGGGCCTACGAGCAGTACTTC
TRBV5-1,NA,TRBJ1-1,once,CASSFGGPLSTEAFF,TGCGCCAGCAGCTTTGGTGGACCGTTAAGCACTGAAGCTTTCTTT
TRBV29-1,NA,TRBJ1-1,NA,CSVEDLNRGRNTEAFF,TGCAGCGTTGAAGATCTTAATCGGGGGCGGAACACTGAAGCTTTCTTT
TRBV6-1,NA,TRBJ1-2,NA,CASTPRGGGYTF,TGTGCCAGCACTCCCAGAGGGGGTGGCTACACCTTC
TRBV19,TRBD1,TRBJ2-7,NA,CASSRPSGQSYEQYF,TGTGCCAGTAGCCGACCCTCGGGACAGTCCTACGAGCAGTACTTC
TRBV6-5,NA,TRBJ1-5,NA,CASSYSSRNQPQHF,TGTGCCAGCAGTTACTCGAGCCGGAATCAGCCCCAGCATTTT
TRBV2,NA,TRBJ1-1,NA,CASSGVTEAFF,TGTGCCAGCAGTGGAGTCACTGAAGCTTTCTTT
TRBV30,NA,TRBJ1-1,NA,CAWSKGLPNTEAFF,TGTGCCTGGAGTAAAGGACTCCCGAACACTGAAGCTTTCTTT
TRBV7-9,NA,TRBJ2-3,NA,CASSLGLADTDTQYF,TGTGCCAGCAGCTTAGGTTTAGCGGACACAGATACGCAGTATTTT
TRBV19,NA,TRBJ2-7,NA,CASSLFGGLRPSYEQYF,TGTGCCAGTAGTCTCTTCGGGGGCCTTCGTCCCTCCTACGAGCAGTACTTC
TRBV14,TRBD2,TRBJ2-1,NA,CASSQEGTSGRARPYNEQFF,TGTGCCAGCAGCCAAGAGGGAACTAGCGGGAGGGCTAGACCTTACAATGAGCAGTTCTTC
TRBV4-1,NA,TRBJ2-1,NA,CASPGEQFF,TGCGCCAGCCCCGGTGAGCAGTTCTTC
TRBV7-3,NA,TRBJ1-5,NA,CASSPQPNQPQHF,TGTGCCAGCAGCCCACAGCCAAATCAGCCCCAGCATTTT
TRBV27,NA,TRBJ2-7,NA,CASSPPGVDSYEQYF,TGTGCCAGCAGTCCCCCAGGGGTGGACTCCTACGAGCAGTACTTC
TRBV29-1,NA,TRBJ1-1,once,CSVVRLSDTEAFF,TGCAGCGTGGTAAGACTCAGTGACACTGAAGCTTTCTTT
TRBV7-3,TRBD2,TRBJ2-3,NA,CASSTYSGTRQYF,TGTGCCAGCAGCACCTACTCCGGGACTAGACAGTATTTT